This TCR beta chain originates from a study of T cell responses to AZD1222 COVID-19 vaccine. General study findings and limits: Once two AZD1222 doses were given, Spike-specific TCR breadth and depth went up. In all cases, repertoires were sampled only after the peak T cell response. CD4 TCRs associated with vaccination spanned spike, dominating at 160-218 and 743-854.

Clones were sequenced by immunoSEQ multiplex PCR, and TCRdb holds only the in-frame ones, with some missing. The table shows 95,000 to 100,000 clones, with 91% occurring only once. There are 14 residues in the CDR3. Germline V gene data show CDR1 as SQVTM and CDR2 as ANQGSEA. Trimming cost V 7 bases and J 6 bases; bases outside gene matches: 13. This clone was detected only a few times. Antigen: not known. The chain recombines TRBV29-1 with TRBJ2-3; 7 nucleotides agree with TRBD1. The receptor was isolated from an adult who received the AZD1222 COVID-19 vaccine. The starting material was peripheral blood, obtained 28 days after the second AZD1222 dose. CDR3 sequence (DNA): TGCAGCGCCGATACAGGGGCCCCTCGGGATACGCAGTATTTT. Its translation is CSADTGAPRDTQYF.